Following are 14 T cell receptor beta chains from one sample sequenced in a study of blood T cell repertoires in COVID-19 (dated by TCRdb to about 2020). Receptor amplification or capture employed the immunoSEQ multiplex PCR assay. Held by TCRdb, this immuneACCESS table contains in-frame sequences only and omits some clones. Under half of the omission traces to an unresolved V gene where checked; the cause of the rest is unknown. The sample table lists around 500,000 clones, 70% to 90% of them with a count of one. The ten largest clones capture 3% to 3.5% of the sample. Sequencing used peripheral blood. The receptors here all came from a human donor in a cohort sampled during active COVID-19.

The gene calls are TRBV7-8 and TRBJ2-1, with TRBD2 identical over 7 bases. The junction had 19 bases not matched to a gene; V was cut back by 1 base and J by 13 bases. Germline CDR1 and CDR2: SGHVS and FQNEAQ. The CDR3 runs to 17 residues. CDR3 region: CASSLGRWEGIIPPQFF. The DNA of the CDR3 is TGTGCCAGCAGCTTAGGAAGGTGGGAGGGGATAATTCCTCCTCAGTTCTTC.

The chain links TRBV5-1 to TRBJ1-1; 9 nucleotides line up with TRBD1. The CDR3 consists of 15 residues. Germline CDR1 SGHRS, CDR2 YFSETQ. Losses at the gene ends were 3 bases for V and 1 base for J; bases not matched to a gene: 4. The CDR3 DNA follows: TGCGCCAGCAGCTCCCCGGACAGGGGGAACACTGAAGCTTTCTTT. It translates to CASSSPDRGNTEAFF. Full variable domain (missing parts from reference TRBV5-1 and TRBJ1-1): KAGVTQTPRYLIKTRGQQVTLSCSPISGHRSVSWYQQTPGQGLQFLFEYFSETQRNKGNFPGRFSGRQFSNSRSEMNVSTLELGDSALYLCASSSPDRGNTEAFFGQGTRLTVV.

The CDR3 coding sequence is TGCGCCAGCAGCCAAGATGTAGCCACCGGGGAGCTGTTTTTT. Residues: CASSQDVATGELFF. The rearrangement uses TRBV4-1 and TRBJ2-2; D is undetermined. V was shortened by 0 bases and J by 4 bases, with 6 bases between the two germline ends. The CDR3 extends over 14 amino acids. Germline values: CDR1 MGHRA, CDR2 YSYEKL.

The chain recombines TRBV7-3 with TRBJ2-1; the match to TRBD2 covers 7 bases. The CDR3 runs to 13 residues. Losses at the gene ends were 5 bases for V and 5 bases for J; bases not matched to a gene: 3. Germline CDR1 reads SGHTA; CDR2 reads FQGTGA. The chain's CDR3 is CASSIGTNNEQFF. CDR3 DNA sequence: TGTGCCAGCAGCATCGGGACTAACAATGAGCAGTTCTTC.

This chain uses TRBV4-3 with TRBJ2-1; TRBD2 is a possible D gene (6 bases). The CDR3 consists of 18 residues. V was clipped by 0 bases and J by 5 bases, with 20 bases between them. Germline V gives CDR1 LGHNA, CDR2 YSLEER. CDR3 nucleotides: TGCGCCAGCAGCCAAGAAACTAGCAGAGTGGGAGACCACAATGAGCAGTTCTTC. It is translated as CASSQETSRVGDHNEQFF.

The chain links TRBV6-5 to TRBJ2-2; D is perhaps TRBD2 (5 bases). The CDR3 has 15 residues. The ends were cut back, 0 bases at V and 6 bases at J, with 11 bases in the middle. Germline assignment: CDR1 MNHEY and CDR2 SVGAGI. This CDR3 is CASSYSRGNAGELFF. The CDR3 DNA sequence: TGTGCCAGCAGTTACTCGAGAGGGAATGCCGGGGAGCTGTTTTTT.

The CDR3: CASSQQANNSPLHF. CDR3 sequence (DNA): TGTGCCAGCAGCCAACAGGCTAACAATTCACCCCTCCACTTT. The chain carries TRBV3-1 (or the pseudogene TRBV3-2) and TRBJ1-6; unclear D gene. The CDR3 is 14 amino acids. Germline-derived CDR1 and CDR2 are LGHDT and YNNKEL (reference sequence). The V end was cut by 2 bases, the J end by 7 bases, with 9 bases between.

This chain's CDR3 is CASSGTPSGNTIYF. The CDR3 DNA follows: TGTGCCAGCAGCGGGACACCCTCTGGAAACACCATATATTTT. The chain uses TRBV11-2 and TRBJ1-3; tentative D call: TRBD1 (6 bases). CDR3 size: 14 residues. The V and J ends lost 5 bases and 0 bases respectively, with 8 bases between them. Germline V gene data show CDR1 as SGHAT and CDR2 as FQNNGV.

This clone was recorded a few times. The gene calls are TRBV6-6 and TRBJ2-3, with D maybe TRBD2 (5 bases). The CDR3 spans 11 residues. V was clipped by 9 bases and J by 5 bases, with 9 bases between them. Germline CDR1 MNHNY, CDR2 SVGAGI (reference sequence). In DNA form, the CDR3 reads TGTGCCAGTGCCGGGGAAGATACGCAGTATTTT. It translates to CASAGEDTQYF.

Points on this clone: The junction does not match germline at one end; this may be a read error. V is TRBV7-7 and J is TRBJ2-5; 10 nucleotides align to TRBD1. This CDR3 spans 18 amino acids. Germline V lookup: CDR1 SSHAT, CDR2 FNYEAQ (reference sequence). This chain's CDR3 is CASSPQTGTGASRETQYF. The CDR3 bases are TGTGCTAGCAGCCCCCAAACCGGGACAGGGGCGAGTAGAGAGACCCAGTACTTC.

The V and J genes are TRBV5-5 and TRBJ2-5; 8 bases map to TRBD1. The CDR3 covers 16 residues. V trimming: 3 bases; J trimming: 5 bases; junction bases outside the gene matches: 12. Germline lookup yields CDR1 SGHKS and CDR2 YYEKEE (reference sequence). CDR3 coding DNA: TGTGCCAGCAGCTATGGACAGGGAGAATTTGGGGAGACCCAGTACTTC. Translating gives CASSYGQGEFGETQYF.

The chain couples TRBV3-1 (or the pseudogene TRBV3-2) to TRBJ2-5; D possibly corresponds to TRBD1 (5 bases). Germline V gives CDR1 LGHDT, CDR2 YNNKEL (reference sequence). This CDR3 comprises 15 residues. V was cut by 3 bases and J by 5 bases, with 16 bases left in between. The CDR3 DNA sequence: TGTGCCAGCAGCCAGGGGCCCCGTCTTGGGGAGACCCAGTACTTC. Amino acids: CASSQGPRLGETQYF.

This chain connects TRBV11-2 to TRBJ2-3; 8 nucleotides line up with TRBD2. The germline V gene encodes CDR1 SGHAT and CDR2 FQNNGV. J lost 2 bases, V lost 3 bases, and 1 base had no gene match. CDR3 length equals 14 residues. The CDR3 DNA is TGTGCCAGCAGCTTGACTAGCGCCACAGATACGCAGTATTTT. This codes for CASSLTSATDTQYF. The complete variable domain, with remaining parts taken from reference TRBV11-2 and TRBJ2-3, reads EAGVAQSPRYKIIEKRQSVAFWCNPISGHATLYWYQQILGQGPKLLIQFQNNGVVDDSQLPKDRFSAERLKGVDSTLKIQPAKLEDSAVYLCASSLTSATDTQYFGPGTRLTVL.

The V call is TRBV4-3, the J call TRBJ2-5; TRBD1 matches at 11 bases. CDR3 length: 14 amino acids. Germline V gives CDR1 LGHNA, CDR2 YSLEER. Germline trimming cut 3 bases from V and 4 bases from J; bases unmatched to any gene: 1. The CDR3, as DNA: TGCGCCAGCAGCCATGGGACAGGGGGAGAGACCCAGTACTTC. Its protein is CASSHGTGGETQYF.